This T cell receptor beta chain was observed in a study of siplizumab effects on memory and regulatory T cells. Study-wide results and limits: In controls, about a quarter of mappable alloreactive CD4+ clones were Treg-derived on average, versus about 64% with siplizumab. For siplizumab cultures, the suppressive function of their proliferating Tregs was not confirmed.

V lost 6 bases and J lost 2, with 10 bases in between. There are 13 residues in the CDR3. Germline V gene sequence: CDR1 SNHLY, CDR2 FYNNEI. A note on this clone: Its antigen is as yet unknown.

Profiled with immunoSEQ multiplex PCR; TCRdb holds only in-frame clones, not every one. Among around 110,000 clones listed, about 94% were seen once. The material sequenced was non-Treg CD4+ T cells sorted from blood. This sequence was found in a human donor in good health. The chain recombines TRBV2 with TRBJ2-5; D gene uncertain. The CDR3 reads CASRADTQETQYF. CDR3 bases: TGTGCCAGCAGGGCCGACACACAAGAGACCCAGTACTTC.